This T cell receptor beta chain derives from a study of beta chain features in type 1 diabetes. Study information: The examined sorted cells totaled about 98 million across samples.

Study-level points and caveats: For Type 1 diabetes patients, all four CD4+ subsets carried TCRB CDR3s that were moderately but significantly shorter.

This clone was detected only a few times. The antigen is undetermined. The length of the CDR3 is 15 residues. Trimming removed 4 bases from V and 0 bases from J, with 11 bases in between. CDR1 is SGHRS, CDR2 YFSETQ, per germline. Donors contributed one heparinised blood draw apiece, averaging approximately 0.12 L. It was via CD45RO/CCR7/CD25/CD127/CD95/CD27 that CD4+ naive, central memory, regulatory and stem cell-like memory cells were sorted. The isolated RNA, all of it, was reverse transcribed, so expressed TCRB transcripts were what got sequenced. Only in-frame clones appear in the TCRdb table, and some are missing; sequencing was by immunoSEQ multiplex PCR. The sample consists of a few hundred thousand clones, roughly 12% of them appearing once.

Sequencing was performed on naive CD4+ T cells from blood. The V call is TRBV5-1, the J call TRBJ1-3; D possibly corresponds to TRBD1 (6 bases). This receptor was obtained from a young man in good health. The CDR3 DNA sequence: TGCGCCAGCAGCACCACAGGGAGCTCTGGAAACACCATATATTTT. Its translation: CASSTTGSSGNTIYF.